This T cell receptor beta chain was sequenced during a study of T cells in Graves' hyperthyroidism and ophthalmopathy. Whole-study results and caveats: Blood samples included most of the expanded thyroid clonotypes exceeding 0.001. Separation of ophthalmopathy from stable hyperthyroidism was achieved by a 13 V-J model.

Note on this clonotype: Its antigen is as yet unknown.

Authors of the study amplified TCR beta CDR3 regions from RNA transcripts. An initial round of RT-PCR targeting the TCR CDR3 relied on the HTBI primer set. TCRdb processed the multiplex PCR reads anew with MiXCR; each CDR3 protein has one entry. The sample has approximately 640,000 distinct CDR3 sequences, over 40% seen once. The V gene lost 6 bases and the J gene lost 7 bases, with 22 bases spanning the gap. This CDR3 is 15 amino acids long. In germline, CDR1 is SGHVT, CDR2 SQSDAQ. The sample consisted of peripheral blood or thyroid tissue (not recorded which). The receptor's source is an adult man with Graves' disease, either hyperthyroidism or ophthalmopathy (not recorded which). V and J are TRBV7-4 and TRBJ2-7; possible D gene TRBD2, 7 bases. CDR3 coding DNA: TGTGCCAGCAGTTTGGGAGGGGGGGCCAGGAGGGAGCAGTACTTC. It codes for CASSLGGGARREQYF.